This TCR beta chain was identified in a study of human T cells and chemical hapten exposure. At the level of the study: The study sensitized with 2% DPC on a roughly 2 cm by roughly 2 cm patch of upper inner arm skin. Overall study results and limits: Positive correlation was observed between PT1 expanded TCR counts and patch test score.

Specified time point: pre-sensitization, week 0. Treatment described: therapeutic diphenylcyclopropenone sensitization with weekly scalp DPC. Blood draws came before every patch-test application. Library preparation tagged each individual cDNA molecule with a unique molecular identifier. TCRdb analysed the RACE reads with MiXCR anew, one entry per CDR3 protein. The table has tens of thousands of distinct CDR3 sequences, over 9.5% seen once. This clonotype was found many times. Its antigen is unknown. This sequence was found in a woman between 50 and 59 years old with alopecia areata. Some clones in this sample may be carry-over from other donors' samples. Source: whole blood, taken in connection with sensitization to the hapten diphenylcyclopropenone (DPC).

CDR3 sequence: CASSEGRTYEQYF. The DNA for the CDR3 is TGTGCCAGCAGCGAGGGCAGGACCTACGAGCAGTACTTC. The V gene is TRBV7-9, the J gene TRBJ2-7; D is possibly TRBD2 (5 bases). Germline V gene data show CDR1 as SEHNR and CDR2 as FQNEAQ (reference sequence). V was cut by 5 bases and J by 2 bases, with 10 bases left in between. The length of the CDR3 is 13 residues.